This TCR beta chain was sequenced for a study of identical twins. Study-wide results and caveats: Invariant cells of the MAIT and iNKT types might have partly distorted the zero-insertion analyses.

For this clonotype: Its antigen is still unknown.

Unique molecular identifiers were in the cDNA, with template-switch universal primer binding. TCRdb analysed the 5' RACE reads with MiXCR anew, one entry per CDR3 protein. The table has hundreds of thousands of distinct CDR3 sequences, under 8.5% seen once. These data were likewise used in another study, on yellow fever vaccine responses in identical twins.

This receptor was taken from a woman aged 18-29 years in good health. Sequences were obtained from PBMCs.

This chain's CDR3 is CASSQFRGRENTEAFF. The CDR3 DNA sequence: TGCGCCAGCAGTCAATTCCGTGGCAGGGAGAACACTGAAGCTTTCTTT. This rearrangement joins TRBV23-1 to TRBJ1-1, with D possibly TRBD1 on 5 matching bases. TRBV23-1 is an ORF; its function is uncertain. With 1 base removed from V and 1 base from J, the gap between germline ends came to 13 bases. The CDR3 spans 16 residues.